A selection of T cell receptor beta chains follows, all from one sample in a study of shared clonotypes between healthy human individuals. Profiled with immunoSEQ multiplex PCR; TCRdb holds only in-frame clones, not every one. Of about 480,000 clones listed, about 75% were seen once; the top ten hold 12%. Sequenced material: PBMCs. Source of these receptors: a middle-aged woman in good health. Some clones in this sample may be carry-over from other donors' samples. Both conserved end residues are part of each CDR3. The D gene is left open where the match is weak. Clone size is shown for a subset of rows, as once, few, many or a class of expanded clone.

J gene: TRBJ1-1
clone size: few
V gene: TRBV25-1
D gene: -
CDR3 DNA: TGTGCCAGCAGTGAACCTAGAAACACTGAAGCTTTCTTT
CDR3 protein: CASSEPRNTEAFF

J gene: TRBJ1-2
clone size: -
V gene: TRBV7-6
D gene: TRBD1
CDR3 DNA: TGTGCCAGCAGCCTCGGACAGGCGTGGGGCTACACCTTC
CDR3 protein: CASSLGQAWGYTF

J gene: TRBJ1-5
clone size: -
V gene: TRBV28
D gene: TRBD1
CDR3 DNA: TGTGCCAGCAGTGTGACAGGGGGGGTTAGGGATCAGCCCCAGCATTTT
CDR3 protein: CASSVTGGVRDQPQHF

J gene: TRBJ1-2
clone size: -
V gene: TRBV7-2
D gene: -
CDR3 DNA: TGTGCCAGCAGCTTAAGTTACTATGGCTACACCTTC
CDR3 protein: CASSLSYYGYTF

J gene: TRBJ1-2
clone size: -
V gene: TRBV5-4
D gene: TRBD1
CDR3 DNA: TGTGCCAGCAGCCTGACAGGGCTTGGCTACACCTTC
CDR3 protein: CASSLTGLGYTF

J gene: TRBJ2-7
clone size: -
V gene: TRBV16
D gene: -
CDR3 DNA: TGTGCCAGCAGCCAAATCCGGGGACGCGAGCAGTACTTC
CDR3 protein: CASSQIRGREQYF

J gene: TRBJ2-3
clone size: -
V gene: TRBV7-3
D gene: TRBD2
CDR3 DNA: TGTGCCAGCAGCTTAAGTGCGGGAGGTGGCACAGATACGCAGTATTTT
CDR3 protein: CASSLSAGGGTDTQYF

J gene: TRBJ2-7
clone size: -
V gene: TRBV9
D gene: -
CDR3 DNA: TGTGCCAGCAGCGGGGGGGCGACAGGGAGTTCCTACGAGCAGTACTTC
CDR3 protein: CASSGGATGSSYEQYF

J gene: TRBJ1-5
clone size: -
V gene: TRBV7-8
D gene: TRBD1
CDR3 DNA: TGTGCCAGCACCCCTAGGGGGCGAAATCAGCCCCAGCATTTT
CDR3 protein: CASTPRGRNQPQHF

J gene: TRBJ2-5
clone size: -
V gene: TRBV5-5
D gene: -
CDR3 DNA: TGTGCCAGCAGCTGGGGGGCCGAAGAGACCCAGTACTTC
CDR3 protein: CASSWGAEETQYF

J gene: TRBJ2-7
clone size: -
V gene: TRBV18
D gene: -
CDR3 DNA: TGTGCCAGCTCACCTCCGGGACTCCCTGAGCAGTACTTC
CDR3 protein: CASSPPGLPEQYF

J gene: TRBJ1-1
clone size: few
V gene: TRBV4-3
D gene: -
CDR3 DNA: TGCGCCAGCAGCCGACTGGCAAACGCTTACACTGAAGCTTTCTTT
CDR3 protein: CASSRLANAYTEAFF

J gene: TRBJ2-3
clone size: -
V gene: TRBV5-4
D gene: TRBD2
CDR3 DNA: TGTGCCTGCGGGAGGGGCGGCACAGATACGCAGTATTTT
CDR3 protein: CACGRGGTDTQYF

J gene: TRBJ2-2
clone size: many
V gene: TRBV19
D gene: TRBD2
CDR3 DNA: TGTGCCAGTAGGGGTAGCGGGACTATATACACCGGGGAGCTGTTTTTT
CDR3 protein: CASRGSGTIYTGELFF

J gene: TRBJ2-1
clone size: -
V gene: TRBV15
D gene: TRBD2
CDR3 DNA: TGTGCCACCAGCAGGAGACTAGCGGGAGACAATGAGCAGTTCTTC
CDR3 protein: CATSRRLAGDNEQFF

J gene: TRBJ2-3
clone size: -
V gene: TRBV29-1
D gene: -
CDR3 DNA: TGCAGCGTTGATAAGGGTGTGTTCGATACGCAGTATTTT
CDR3 protein: CSVDKGVFDTQYF

J gene: TRBJ1-1
clone size: -
V gene: TRBV15
D gene: -
CDR3 DNA: TGTGCCACCAGCAGAGATCTGGCAGTCACTGAAGCTTTCTTT
CDR3 protein: CATSRDLAVTEAFF

J gene: TRBJ2-7
clone size: -
V gene: TRBV6-6
D gene: TRBD2
CDR3 DNA: TGTGCCAGCAGTAGACTAGCGGGAGTAGGCGAGCAGTACTTC
CDR3 protein: CASSRLAGVGEQYF

J gene: TRBJ2-1
clone size: -
V gene: TRBV7-6
D gene: -
CDR3 DNA: TGTGCCAGCCGTCCGGTTGGGGATGAGCAGTTCTTC
CDR3 protein: CASRPVGDEQFF

J gene: TRBJ2-1
clone size: -
V gene: TRBV19
D gene: -
CDR3 DNA: TGTGCCAGTAGTAAAACCCAACAGAATGAGGCCAATGAGCAGTTCTTC
CDR3 protein: CASSKTQQNEANEQFF

J gene: TRBJ2-3
clone size: -
V gene: TRBV2
D gene: TRBD2
CDR3 DNA: TGTGCCAGCAGCGCACTAGCGGTTAGCACAGATACGCAGTATTTT
CDR3 protein: CASSALAVSTDTQYF

J gene: TRBJ1-2
clone size: few
V gene: TRBV6-5
D gene: -
CDR3 DNA: TGTGCCAGCAGCAGTGGCCGTCAGAGCTATGGCTACACCTTC
CDR3 protein: CASSSGRQSYGYTF

J gene: TRBJ2-4
clone size: -
V gene: TRBV5-6
D gene: TRBD1
CDR3 DNA: TGTGCCAGCAGCTTGGGACAGGGGGCGGTGTCCAAAAACATTCAGTACTTC
CDR3 protein: CASSLGQGAVSKNIQYF

J gene: TRBJ1-2
clone size: once
V gene: TRBV15
D gene: -
CDR3 DNA: TGTGCCACCAGCAGAGATAGGGCCTCGGGGGGCTACACCTTC
CDR3 protein: CATSRDRASGGYTF

J gene: TRBJ2-1
clone size: many
V gene: TRBV11-3
D gene: -
CDR3 DNA: TGTGCCAGCAGCTTAGGAGGCTCCTACAATGAGCAGTTCTTC
CDR3 protein: CASSLGGSYNEQFF

J gene: TRBJ1-4
clone size: -
V gene: TRBV6-6
D gene: TRBD1
CDR3 DNA: TGTGCCATCAGTGAGACAGGGGCAACTAATGAAAAACTGTTTTTT
CDR3 protein: CAISETGATNEKLFF

J gene: TRBJ1-2
clone size: -
V gene: TRBV5-1
D gene: -
CDR3 DNA: TGCGCCAGCAGCTTGGAAGCCGCCTATGGCTACACCTTC
CDR3 protein: CASSLEAAYGYTF

J gene: TRBJ2-7
clone size: -
V gene: TRBV27
D gene: TRBD1
CDR3 DNA: TGTGCCAGCAGTCGGTCAGGGGGAACCTACGAGCAGTACTTC
CDR3 protein: CASSRSGGTYEQYF

J gene: TRBJ2-1
clone size: -
V gene: TRBV28
D gene: -
CDR3 DNA: TGTGCCAGCATGGGTCTATACAATGAGCAGTTCTTC
CDR3 protein: CASMGLYNEQFF

J gene: TRBJ1-1
clone size: -
V gene: TRBV30
D gene: -
CDR3 DNA: TGTGCCAACAACATGAACACTGAAGCTTTCTTT
CDR3 protein: CANNMNTEAFF

J gene: TRBJ2-7
clone size: -
V gene: TRBV9
D gene: TRBD2
CDR3 DNA: TGTGCCAGCAGCGTAGCCGGGACTAGCGAGTACGAGCAGTACTTC
CDR3 protein: CASSVAGTSEYEQYF

J gene: TRBJ1-2
clone size: -
V gene: TRBV5-6
D gene: TRBD1
CDR3 DNA: TGTGCCAGCAGCTTGGGACAGGGCCATTCCCGCTATGGCTACACCTTC
CDR3 protein: CASSLGQGHSRYGYTF

J gene: TRBJ2-7
clone size: -
V gene: TRBV30
D gene: TRBD2
CDR3 DNA: TGTGCCTGGAATGGTGGGAGACTAGCGGGAGGAGGCCGCTACGAGCAGTACTTC
CDR3 protein: CAWNGGRLAGGGRYEQYF

J gene: TRBJ1-4
clone size: -
V gene: TRBV25-1
D gene: TRBD1
CDR3 DNA: TGTGCCAGCAGTGATCCCAGGGGGGCTAATGAAAAACTGTTTTTT
CDR3 protein: CASSDPRGANEKLFF

J gene: TRBJ2-1
clone size: -
V gene: TRBV7-9
D gene: -
CDR3 DNA: TGTGCCAGCAGCTTACACGAGGGTGAGCAGTTCTTC
CDR3 protein: CASSLHEGEQFF

J gene: TRBJ1-2
clone size: -
V gene: TRBV9
D gene: -
CDR3 DNA: TGTGCCAGCAGCGTAGGCCGCCAGGGTGTAGGCTACACCTTC
CDR3 protein: CASSVGRQGVGYTF

J gene: TRBJ2-7
clone size: -
V gene: TRBV19
D gene: -
CDR3 DNA: TGTGCCAGTTCTCCCATGGCAGGGACAAACTCCTACGAGCAGTACTTC
CDR3 protein: CASSPMAGTNSYEQYF

J gene: TRBJ2-1
clone size: -
V gene: TRBV7-2
D gene: TRBD1
CDR3 DNA: TGTGCCAGCAGCTTAGTGGGGACAGCTTTCTTCACACATGAGCAGTTCTTC
CDR3 protein: CASSLVGTAFFTHEQFF

J gene: TRBJ2-7
clone size: -
V gene: TRBV18
D gene: TRBD1
CDR3 DNA: TGTGCCAGCTCACCTTGGGACAGGAACTACGAGCAGTACTTC
CDR3 protein: CASSPWDRNYEQYF

J gene: TRBJ2-2
clone size: -
V gene: TRBV5-4
D gene: -
CDR3 DNA: TGTGCCAGCAGGGGGGACTCCAACACCGGGGAGCTGTTTTTT
CDR3 protein: CASRGDSNTGELFF

J gene: TRBJ1-3
clone size: -
V gene: TRBV6-5
D gene: -
CDR3 DNA: TGTGCCAGCAGTTACGGGGGTGATGGAAACACCATATATTTT
CDR3 protein: CASSYGGDGNTIYF

J gene: TRBJ2-3
clone size: -
V gene: TRBV27
D gene: TRBD1
CDR3 DNA: TGTGCCAGCAGCTCGGGACAGGGTTTTTTCACAGATACGCAGTATTTT
CDR3 protein: CASSSGQGFFTDTQYF

J gene: TRBJ1-1
clone size: -
V gene: TRBV9
D gene: -
CDR3 DNA: TGTGCCAGCAGCGTAGAGGATTTTAACACTGAAGCTTTCTTT
CDR3 protein: CASSVEDFNTEAFF